The 15 T cell receptor beta chains below all came from one sample that was sequenced in a study of Tregs in tolerant kidney transplant recipients. Clones were read by immunoSEQ multiplex PCR, and TCRdb kept only the in-frame ones, dropping some. The table lists 25,000 to 40,000 clones. Recipients received nonmyeloablative bone marrow transplants from related graft donors, with transient mixed chimerism. This specimen was CD4+ T cells from blood (PBMCs), taken 24 months after the transplant. These TCRs come from a human patient who received a combined kidney and bone marrow transplant. Some T cells may be provided by the graft donor.

Comments on this clone: The CDR3 is cut off 3 residues early in the read; its end comes from the germline J gene. The rearrangement joins TRBV5-8 to TRBJ1-5; D is uncertain. The CDR3 has 15 residues. Germline V gives CDR1 SGHTS, CDR2 YDEGEE. V lost 6 bases, J lost 0 bases, and 13 bases lay in between. The sequenced CDR3 bases are TGTGCCAGCACGGGCGGGCCCAATAGCAATCAGCCC. Translation gives CASTGGPNSNQP. The complete CDR3 reads CASTGGPNSNQPQHF. Combining the CDR3 with reference TRBV5-8 and TRBJ1-5 gives the whole variable domain EAGVTQSPTHLIKTRGQQATLRCSPISGHTSVYWYQQALGLGLQFLLWYDEGEERNRGNFPPRFSGRQFPNYSSELNVNALELEDSALYLCASTGGPNSNQPQHFGDGTRLSIL.

As concerns this clone: The CDR3 extends 3 residues past the end of the read, so its final part is completed from the germline J gene. This chain joins TRBV18 and TRBJ2-6, with 9 nucleotides matching TRBD1. V was clipped by 3 bases and J by 0 bases; unmatched bases: 12. The CDR3 length is 20 residues. The germline CDR1 and CDR2 sequences are KGHSH and LQKENI. Partial CDR3 DNA: TGTGCCAGCTCACCGACAGGGGGAACGCGGGAATCCTCTGGGGCCAACGTC. Translating it yields CASSPTGGTRESSGANV. The whole CDR3 region reads CASSPTGGTRESSGANVLTF.

About this clone: The read terminates 3 residues before the CDR3 end, so the remaining end is supplied by the germline J gene. The gene calls are TRBV19 and TRBJ2-2; TRBD1 aligns across 7 bases. The CDR3 runs to 16 residues. The ends lost 8 bases at V and 1 base at J; junction bases unmatched: 10. Germline loops: CDR1 LNHDA, CDR2 SQIVND (reference sequence). CDR3: CASVNRGRGNTGELFF. The CDR3 DNA, read in part, is TGTGCCAGTGTTAACAGGGGTAGGGGGAACACCGGGGAG. Filled out from reference TRBV19 and TRBJ2-2, the complete variable domain reads DGGITQSPKYLFRKEGQNVTLSCEQNLNHDAMYWYRQDPGQGLRLIYYSQIVNDFQKGDIAEGYSVSREKKESFPLTVTSAQKNPTAFYLCASVNRGRGNTGELFFGEGSRLTVL.

This chain's CDR3 is CASSLEGTRSQPQHF. CDR3 bases read: TGCGCCAGCAGCTTGGAGGGGACAAGAAGTCAGCCC. The chain recombines TRBV5-1 with TRBJ1-5; tentatively, D is TRBD1 (6 bases). The read gets to within 3 residues of the CDR3 end, and the germline J gene fills in the rest. The CDR3 totals 15 residues. V lost 0 bases, J lost 6 bases, and 13 bases lay in between. Looked up from germline, CDR1 is SGHRS and CDR2 is YFSETQ.

In the case of this clone: The read ends 3 residues before the CDR3 terminus; that terminus is restored from the germline J gene. The V gene is TRBV10-3, the J gene TRBJ2-4; 15 bases agree with TRBD2. Germline V gene sequence: CDR1 ENHRY, CDR2 SYGVKD. The CDR3 is 16 residues long. Trimming cost V 3 bases and J 4 bases; bases outside gene matches: 1. CDR3 sequence: CAISDGLAGGKNIQYF. Incomplete CDR3 DNA: TGTGCCATCAGTGATGGACTAGCGGGAGGGAAAAACATT.

With respect to this clone: The read stops 3 residues short of the end of the CDR3; the missing end is completed from the germline J gene. The genes are TRBV20-1 and TRBJ1-2; possible D gene TRBD1, 6 bases. CDR3 length: 12 residues. The germline gives CDR1 DFQATT, CDR2 SNEGSKA (reference sequence). V lost 3 bases and J lost 7, with 12 bases in between. CDR3 protein: CSASLSGAGYTF. CDR3 DNA (partial): TGCAGTGCTAGCCTGTCAGGGGCTGGC.

Of note for this clone: An end of the junction does not agree with germline; a read error may underlie this. The read ends 3 residues shy of where the CDR3 ends; the end is completed using the germline J gene. The sample carries other DNA sequences with the same CDR3. The genes are TRBV7-2 and TRBJ2-7, with D maybe TRBD1 (6 bases). This CDR3 is built from 14 residues. CDR1 and CDR2 (germline): SGHTA, FQGNSA. CDR3: CASSFRTVSYEQYF. Partial CDR3 DNA: TGTGCTAGCAGCTTCCGGACAGTCTCCTACGAG. The full variable domain, with the rest looked up from reference TRBV7-2 and TRBJ2-7, is GAGVSQSPSNKVTEKGKDVELRCDPISGHTALYWYRQSLGQGLEFLIYFQGNSAPDKSGLPSDRFSAERTGGSVSTLTIQRTQQEDSAVYLCASSFRTVSYEQYFGPGTRLTVT.

Note on this clone: With the read ending 3 residues before the CDR3 end, the germline J gene is used to fill in that end. This chain joins TRBV5-1 and TRBJ2-7, with 12 bases lining up with TRBD1. Germline CDR1 reads SGHRS; CDR2 reads YFSETQ. There are 15 residues in the CDR3. V trimming: 3 bases; J trimming: 6 bases; junction bases outside the gene matches: 7. The CDR3 reads CASSSAGQGALEQYF. Partial CDR3 DNA: TGCGCCAGCAGCTCCGCGGGACAGGGGGCCCTCGAG.

CDR3 residues: CASSLSAGLTDTQYF. The covered CDR3 bases are TGTGCCAGCAGCTTAAGCGCGGGCCTCACAGATACG. The chain employs TRBV7-3 and TRBJ2-3, with D possibly being TRBD2 (5 bases). The read gets to within 3 residues of the CDR3 end, and the germline J gene fills in the rest. Trimming cost V 1 base and J 2 bases, with 10 bases left between them. The CDR3 extends over 15 amino acids. Germline loops: CDR1 SGHTA, CDR2 FQGTGA.

Concerning this clone itself: The CDR3 goes on 3 residues after the read ends, and that part is filled in from the germline J gene. The rearrangement uses TRBV5-1 and TRBJ1-2, with 10 positions matching TRBD1. There are 16 residues in the CDR3. The V gene's germline CDR1 is SGHRS and CDR2 YFSETQ. CDR3 region: CASSLDRDRGRNGYTF. The sequenced CDR3 bases are TGCGCCAGCAGCCTAGACCGGGACAGGGGACGGAACGGC.

Comment on this clone: From the germline J gene comes the end of the CDR3, since the read stops 3 residues before it. This sequence joins TRBV5-1 and TRBJ2-7; tentative D call: TRBD1 (6 bases). The CDR3 is 15 amino acids. V was shortened by 2 bases and J by 2 bases, with 14 bases between the two germline ends. Germline V gene lookup returns CDR1 SGHRS and CDR2 YFSETQ. This CDR3 reads CASSFGPGEPYEQYF. The CDR3 bases that were read are TGCGCCAGCAGCTTCGGCCCAGGGGAACCCTACGAG.

A word on this clone: Read coverage stops 3 residues before the CDR3 terminus; the germline J gene supplies the remainder. The chain couples TRBV7-8 to TRBJ2-2; 12 bases agree with TRBD2. Germline CDR1 SGHVS, CDR2 FQNEAQ. CDR3 length: 16 residues. The J segment lost 8 bases and the V segment lost 4 bases, leaving 8 bases of the junction unmatched. This CDR3 is CASSSRLAGARGELFF. CDR3 DNA, as far as it was read: TGTGCCAGCAGCTCCAGACTAGCGGGAGCTCGGGGGGAG. Full variable domain (missing parts from reference TRBV7-8 and TRBJ2-2): GAGVSQSPRYKVAKRGQDVALRCDPISGHVSLFWYQQALGQGPEFLTYFQNEAQLDKSGLPSDRFFAERPEGSVSTLKIQRTQQEDSAVYLCASSSRLAGARGELFFGEGSRLTVL.

With regard to this clone: The read halts 3 residues ahead of the CDR3 end, with the missing end drawn from the germline J gene. The V gene is TRBV6-2 or TRBV6-3, the J gene TRBJ2-3, with D perhaps matching TRBD2 (7 bases). The V and J ends lost 5 bases and 2 bases respectively, with 20 bases between them. There are 17 residues in the CDR3. Germline values: CDR1 MNHEY, CDR2 SVGEGT. CDR3 protein: CASSHPQRGRDTDTQYF. The sequenced CDR3 bases are TGTGCCAGCAGTCACCCCCAAAGGGGGAGGGACACAGATACG.

A note on this clone: The sequenced fragment ends 3 residues before the CDR3 boundary, so the rest is inferred from the germline J gene. This sequence joins TRBV7-8 and TRBJ2-1, with 7 bases fitting TRBD2. The CDR3 spans 14 residues. Unmatched junction bases numbered 9, after V lost 6 bases and J lost 7 bases. The germline gives CDR1 SGHVS, CDR2 FQNEAQ. Partial CDR3 DNA: TGTGCCAGCAGTTTGGGAGAGCGGGGTAATGAG. Protein sequence: CASSLGERGNE. The complete CDR3 protein is CASSLGERGNEQFF.

Comment on this clone: Read data end 3 residues before the CDR3 end; the end is taken from the germline J gene. The V gene is TRBV20-1, the J gene TRBJ2-6, with 7 bases that match TRBD1. This CDR3 contains 15 residues. CDR1 DFQATT and CDR2 SNEGSKA come from the germline V gene (reference sequence). The junction had 6 bases not matched to a gene; V was cut back by 5 bases and J by 2 bases. CDR3 DNA, as far as it was read: TGCAGTGCTCCGGGACAGCGAACTGGGGCCAACGTC. Its protein product is CSAPGQRTGANV. The complete CDR3 reads CSAPGQRTGANVLTF.